This is a list of T cell receptor beta chains from one sample in a study of PD-1 blockade in classical Hodgkin lymphoma. Profiling relied on immunoSEQ multiplex PCR, and the TCRdb table lists in-frame clones only, not all of them. The data show about 1,400 clones, approximately 80% seen once. Sequencing used CD8+ T cells from blood, obtained at baseline. These receptor sequences come from a human donor with classical Hodgkin lymphoma. The CDR3 runs from the conserved cysteine through the conserved F or W. D genes are given only for firm matches. For some rows the clone size is stated as once, few or many, or as a class when expanded; others skip it.

clone size,V gene,J gene,D gene,CDR3 DNA,CDR3 protein
few,TRBV15,TRBJ1-6,-,TGTGCCACCAGCGGGGATTCCACTTCACCCCTCCACTTT,CATSGDSTSPLHF
-,TRBV7-8,TRBJ1-5,-,TGTGCCAGCAGCTTAGTTACCGGGATCAATCAGCCCCAGCATTTT,CASSLVTGINQPQHF
-,TRBV6-6,TRBJ1-1,-,TGTGCCAGCAGTTACTCAGGGGGGGCTTTCTTT,CASSYSGGAFF
-,TRBV10-2,TRBJ2-7,-,TGCGCCAGCAGTGAGGTCGCCGTGCACGAGCAGTACTTC,CASSEVAVHEQYF
-,TRBV4-2,TRBJ1-1,-,TGTGCCAGCAGTCCTAGAGGGGAGGGGATGAACACTGAAGCTTTCTTT,CASSPRGEGMNTEAFF
-,TRBV27,TRBJ1-4,-,TGTGCCAGCAGTTCCCAGGGAGACGTCAGGGAAAAACTGTTTTTT,CASSSQGDVREKLFF
-,TRBV7-9,TRBJ2-1,TRBD2,TGTGCCAGCAGGTTGGGACTAGCGGCGTACAATGAGCAGTTCTTC,CASRLGLAAYNEQFF
-,TRBV6-1,TRBJ2-7,TRBD2,TGTGCCAGCAGTGAAGGGACTAGCGGATTATACGAGCAGTACTTC,CASSEGTSGLYEQYF
few,TRBV14,TRBJ2-1,TRBD2,TGTGCCAGCAGCGCCGGGACTAGCGGTTACAATGAGCAGTTCTTC,CASSAGTSGYNEQFF
-,TRBV6-1,TRBJ1-5,-,TGTGCCAGCAGTGTCGCAGGAGATAGCAATCAGCCCCAGCATTTT,CASSVAGDSNQPQHF
-,TRBV5-8,TRBJ2-7,TRBD2,TGTGCCAGCAGCTGGACTAGCGGCCCACGGGACGAGCAGTACTTC,CASSWTSGPRDEQYF
-,TRBV15,TRBJ1-2,-,TGTGCCACCACCATCAGACGGGTGACTGGGGATGGCTACACCTTC,CATTIRRVTGDGYTF